This TCR beta chain was sequenced for a study of T cells in Graves' hyperthyroidism and ophthalmopathy. Broader study findings: Within blood appeared most thyroid clonotypes that had expanded above 0.001.

Per the germline V gene, CDR1 is LGHDT and CDR2 is YNNKEL (reference sequence). The CDR3 runs 16 residues. Trimming cost V 5 bases and J 2 bases, with 16 bases left between them. Authors of the study amplified TCR beta CDR3 regions from RNA transcripts. First-round RT-PCR targeting the TCR CDR3 was performed with the HTBI primer set. TCRdb passed the multiplex PCR reads through MiXCR, listing each CDR3 protein once. The data show under 750,000 distinct CDR3 sequences, with roughly 20% seen just once and over 15% held by the top ten. PBMCs were collected from a 10 ml volume of fresh peripheral blood. Points on this clonotype: The antigen is unknown.

The source of this sequence is a woman in her 50s with Graves' hyperthyroidism that later progressed to Graves' ophthalmopathy. The sample was blood. The V gene is TRBV3-1, the J gene TRBJ2-1; D tentatively fits TRBD1 or TRBD2 (5 bases each). The CDR3 loop is CASSSEGRMAYNEQFF. The CDR3 DNA reads TGTGCCAGCAGCTCCGAGGGGAGAATGGCCTACAATGAGCAGTTCTTC.